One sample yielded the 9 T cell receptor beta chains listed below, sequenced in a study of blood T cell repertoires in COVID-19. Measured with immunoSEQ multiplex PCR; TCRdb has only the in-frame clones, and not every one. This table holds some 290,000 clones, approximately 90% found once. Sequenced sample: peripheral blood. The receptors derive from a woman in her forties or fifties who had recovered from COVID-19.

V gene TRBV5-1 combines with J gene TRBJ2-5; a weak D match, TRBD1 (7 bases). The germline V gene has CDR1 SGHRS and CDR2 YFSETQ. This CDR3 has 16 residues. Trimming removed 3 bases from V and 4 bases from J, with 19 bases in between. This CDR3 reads CASSSLAYRGGETQYF. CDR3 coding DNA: TGCGCCAGCAGCTCCCTCGCCTACAGGGGAGGAGAGACCCAGTACTTC.

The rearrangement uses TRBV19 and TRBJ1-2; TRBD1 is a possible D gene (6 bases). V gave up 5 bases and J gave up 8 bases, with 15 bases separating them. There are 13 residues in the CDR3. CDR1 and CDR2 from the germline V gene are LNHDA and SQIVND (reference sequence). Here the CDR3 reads CASSAEGTLGYTF. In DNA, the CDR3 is TGTGCCAGTAGTGCTGAAGGGACATTGGGCTACACCTTC.

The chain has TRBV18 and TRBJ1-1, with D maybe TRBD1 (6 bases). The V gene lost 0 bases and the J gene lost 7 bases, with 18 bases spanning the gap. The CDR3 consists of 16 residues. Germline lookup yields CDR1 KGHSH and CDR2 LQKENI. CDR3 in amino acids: CASSPPGTGTTGEAFF. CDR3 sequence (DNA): TGTGCCAGCTCACCACCCGGCACAGGGACGACAGGTGAAGCTTTCTTT.

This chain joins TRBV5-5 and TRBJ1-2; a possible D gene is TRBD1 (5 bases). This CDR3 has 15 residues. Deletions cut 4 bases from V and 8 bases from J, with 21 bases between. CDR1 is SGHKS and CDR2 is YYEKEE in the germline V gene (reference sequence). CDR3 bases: TGTGCCAGCAGCGTAGACAGAAAGCCTTCCACCGGCTACACCTTC. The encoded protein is CASSVDRKPSTGYTF.

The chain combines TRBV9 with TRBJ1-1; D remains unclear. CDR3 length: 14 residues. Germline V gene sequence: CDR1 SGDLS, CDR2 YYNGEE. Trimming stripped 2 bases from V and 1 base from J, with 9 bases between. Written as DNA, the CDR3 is TGTGCCAGCAGCGTTATCTCAGAGAACACTGAAGCTTTCTTT. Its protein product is CASSVISENTEAFF.

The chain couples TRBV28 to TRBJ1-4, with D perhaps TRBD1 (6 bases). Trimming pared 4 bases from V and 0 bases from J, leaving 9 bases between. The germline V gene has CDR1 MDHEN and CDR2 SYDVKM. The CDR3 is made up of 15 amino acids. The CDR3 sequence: CASSYSGATNEKLFF. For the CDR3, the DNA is TGTGCCAGCAGTTACTCAGGGGCAACTAATGAAAAACTGTTTTTT.

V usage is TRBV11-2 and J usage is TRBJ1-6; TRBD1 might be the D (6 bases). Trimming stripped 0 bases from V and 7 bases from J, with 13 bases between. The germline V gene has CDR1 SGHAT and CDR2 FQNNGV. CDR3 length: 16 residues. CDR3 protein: CASSLDTGTTNSPLHF. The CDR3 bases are TGTGCCAGCAGCTTAGATACCGGGACAACGAATTCACCCCTCCACTTT.

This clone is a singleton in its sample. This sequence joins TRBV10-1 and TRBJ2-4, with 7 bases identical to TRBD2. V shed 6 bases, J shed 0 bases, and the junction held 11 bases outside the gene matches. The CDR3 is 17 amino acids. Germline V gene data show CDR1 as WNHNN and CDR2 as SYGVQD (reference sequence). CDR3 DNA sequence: TGCGCCAGCAGCCTCGGACTAGAGGATTTAGCCAAAAACATTCAGTACTTC. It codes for CASSLGLEDLAKNIQYF.

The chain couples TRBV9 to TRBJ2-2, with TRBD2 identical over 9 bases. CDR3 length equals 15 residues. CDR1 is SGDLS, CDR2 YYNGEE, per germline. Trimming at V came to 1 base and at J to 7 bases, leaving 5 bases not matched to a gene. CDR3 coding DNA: TGTGCCAGCAGCGTAATGCGGGAGGGTATCGGGGAGCTGTTTTTT. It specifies CASSVMREGIGELFF.